The 26 T cell receptor beta chains reported below all come from one sample, sequenced in a study of post-analysis software for immune sequencing data. Overall study findings and caveats: With TRBV5-6, TRBV5-1 and TRBV20-1 included, several TRBV segments were more frequent in patients than in controls.

Incorporated into the TCR beta cDNA libraries were unique molecular identifiers, which served to reduce PCR and sequencing biases. TCRdb reanalysed the PCR reads using MiXCR and keeps one entry per CDR3 protein. The sample holds a few hundred thousand distinct CDR3 sequences, roughly 34% seen once. Antigen specificity for these receptors is unknown. Sequencing was done on a sample of blood. The receptors were gathered from a girl aged 2-17 years with multiple sclerosis.

The gene calls are TRBV5-1 and TRBJ2-1, with TRBD1 identical over 12 bases. The trim removed 4 bases at V and 7 bases at J, leaving 9 bases unmatched. The germline gives CDR1 SGHRS, CDR2 YFSETQ. The CDR3 totals 16 residues. The CDR3 sequence: CASSPTGTGGKNEQFF. The CDR3 DNA reads TGCGCCAGCAGCCCCACCGGGACAGGGGGCAAGAATGAGCAGTTCTTC.

This clonotype has at least ten counts. The J gene is TRBJ2-5, the V gene TRBV7-2; TRBD2 might be the D (5 bases). V was trimmed by 3 bases and J by 4 bases, leaving 9 bases between them. CDR3 size: 13 residues. Germline V gene data show CDR1 as SGHTA and CDR2 as FQGNSA. CDR3 nucleotides: TGTGCCAGCAGCTTGGGAGCTTTAGAGACCCAGTACTTC. Protein sequence: CASSLGALETQYF.

J is TRBJ1-1 and V is TRBV2; 7 bases are a match to TRBD1. The CDR3 covers 14 residues. In germline, CDR1 is SNHLY, CDR2 FYNNEI. Unmatched junction bases numbered 11, after V lost 7 bases and J lost 6 bases. CDR3 amino acids: CASMETGRGAEAFF. The CDR3 DNA is TGTGCCAGCATGGAGACAGGGCGGGGCGCTGAAGCTTTCTTT.

The rearrangement links TRBV10-1 to TRBJ1-1; tentative D call: TRBD1 (6 bases). CDR1 is WNHNN and CDR2 is SYGVQD in the germline V gene (reference sequence). The germline V and J ends were trimmed by 0 bases and 5 bases, with 10 bases remaining between them. The CDR3 is 14 amino acids. The CDR3 is CASSESEGETEAFF. The DNA for the CDR3 is TGCGCCAGCAGTGAGTCCGAGGGGGAAACTGAAGCTTTCTTT.

Concerning this clonotype itself: One end of the junction is discordant with germline, which a read error may explain. The chain combines TRBV5-6 with TRBJ2-1, with a weak D call TRBD1 (5 bases). CDR1 and CDR2 from the germline V gene are SGHDT and YYEEEE. The CDR3 totals 16 residues. CDR3 sequence: CASSLAQVEPYDEQFF. Here the CDR3 DNA reads TGTGCCAGCAGCTTGGCACAGGTAGAACCCTACGATGAGCAGTTCTTC.

The J gene is TRBJ2-3, the V gene TRBV20-1, with 8 bases matching TRBD2. V shed 0 bases, J shed 1 base, and the junction held 6 bases outside the gene matches. The germline gives CDR1 DFQATT, CDR2 SNEGSKA (reference sequence). The CDR3 has 16 amino acids. CDR3 DNA: TGCAGTGCTAGAGATCATGCGACTAGCGGCACAGATACGCAGTATTTT. This codes for CSARDHATSGTDTQYF.

This clonotype was counted between two and nine times. The chain uses TRBV18 and TRBJ2-5; 7 bases are shared with TRBD2. This CDR3 is 17 amino acids long. With 3 bases clipped from V and 1 base from J, the junction kept 11 bases outside the gene matches. CDR1 and CDR2 (germline): KGHSH, LQKENI. This CDR3 reads CASSPGSGGRIQETQYF. The CDR3 DNA reads as TGTGCCAGCTCACCCGGCTCGGGAGGTCGGATCCAAGAGACCCAGTACTTC.

This clonotype was seen a handful of times. The rearrangement links TRBV5-1 to TRBJ2-7, with 7 bases identical to TRBD1. V dropped 4 bases and J dropped 2; count of bases not matched to a gene: 9. The CDR3 covers 15 residues. Germline-derived CDR1 and CDR2 are SGHRS and YFSETQ. Here the CDR3 reads CASSTTGTFAYEQYF. The CDR3 nucleotides are TGCGCCAGCAGCACGACAGGGACCTTTGCCTACGAGCAGTACTTC.

This clonotype has just a few counts. The genes are TRBV5-1 and TRBJ2-3; TRBD1 matches 9 bases. The junction had 13 bases not matched to a gene; V was cut back by 5 bases and J by 6 bases. From germline, CDR1 is SGHRS and CDR2 YFSETQ. The CDR3 sequence is 16 residues long. The chain's CDR3 is CASSEEGQGFWDTQYF. CDR3 bases: TGCGCCAGCAGTGAAGAGGGACAGGGTTTTTGGGATACGCAGTATTTT.

V and J are TRBV20-1 and TRBJ1-5; the match to TRBD1 covers 10 bases. This CDR3 has 14 residues. Trimming at V came to 7 bases and at J to 7 bases, leaving 10 bases not matched to a gene. Germline CDR1 and CDR2: DFQATT and SNEGSKA (reference sequence). CDR3 amino acids: CSGIRQGAGQPQHF. The DNA for the CDR3 is TGCAGTGGGATCAGACAGGGGGCTGGGCAGCCCCAGCATTTT.

The chain has TRBV7-8 and TRBJ2-4; possible D gene TRBD2, 5 bases. Trimming removed 5 bases at V and 4 bases at J, with 18 bases between. Germline-derived CDR1 and CDR2 are SGHVS and FQNEAQ. The CDR3 has 16 residues. This CDR3 reads CASSPFNGELKNIQYF. In DNA form, the CDR3 reads TGTGCCAGCAGCCCCTTTAACGGGGAGCTGAAAAACATTCAGTACTTC. Full variable domain (missing parts from reference TRBV7-8 and TRBJ2-4): GAGVSQSPRYKVAKRGQDVALRCDPISGHVSLFWYQQALGQGPEFLTYFQNEAQLDKSGLPSDRFFAERPEGSVSTLKIQRTQQEDSAVYLCASSPFNGELKNIQYFGAGTRLSVL.

This clonotype came up a few times. V usage is TRBV5-1 and J usage is TRBJ2-1; tentative D call: TRBD1 (6 bases). The germline V gene has CDR1 SGHRS and CDR2 YFSETQ. V lost 7 bases, J lost 6 bases, and 17 bases lay in between. CDR3 length: 14 amino acids. CDR3 nucleotide sequence: TGCGCCAGCGGCAACAGGGAATCTTCCAATGAGCAGTTCTTC. Protein product: CASGNRESSNEQFF.

The chain has TRBV12-3 or TRBV12-4 and TRBJ2-1; the D gene could be TRBD1 or TRBD2 (7 bases each). There are 15 residues in the CDR3. V was shortened by 3 bases and J by 13 bases, with 22 bases between the two germline ends. CDR3: CASSFEGQPRETQFF. The CDR3 bases are TGTGCCAGCAGTTTTGAGGGACAGCCGCGGGAGACCCAGTTCTTC.

This clonotype has a handful of counts. The genes are TRBV4-1 and TRBJ2-1; either TRBD1 or TRBD2 may supply D (5 bases each). CDR3 size: 15 residues. V shed 1 base and J shed 9 bases, with 16 bases lying between them. CDR1 MGHRA and CDR2 YSYEKL come from the germline V gene. The CDR3 DNA follows: TGCGCCAGCAGCCAAGGTTGGCTGGGGGATGGTGAGCAGTTCTTC. Its translation is CASSQGWLGDGEQFF.

There are a few counts of this clonotype. V is TRBV5-6 and J is TRBJ2-7; 10 bases line up with TRBD1. Germline assignment: CDR1 SGHDT and CDR2 YYEEEE. The V and J ends lost 3 bases and 5 bases, in that order; junction bases with no gene match: 8. The CDR3 consists of 15 residues. Here the CDR3 DNA reads TGTGCCAGCAGCTCGATTGGGACAGGGGACGACGAGCAGTACTTC. Translation gives CASSSIGTGDDEQYF.

This clonotype has only one observation. CDR3 amino acids: CAISPSGEVNEQFF. The CDR3 bases are TGTGCCATCAGTCCCTCGGGGGAAGTCAATGAGCAGTTCTTC. V and J are TRBV10-3 and TRBJ2-1; D is possibly TRBD2 (6 bases). V shed 5 bases and J shed 6 bases, with 14 bases lying between them. Per the germline V gene, CDR1 is ENHRY and CDR2 is SYGVKD. This CDR3 spans 14 amino acids.

The rearrangement uses TRBV6-4 and TRBJ2-7; the match to TRBD1 covers 9 bases. Germline V lookup: CDR1 MRHNA, CDR2 SNTAGT. This CDR3 is 15 amino acids long. V lost 2 bases and J lost 10; bases outside the gene matches: 12. In DNA, the CDR3 is TGTGCCAGCAGTGACCGGATAGACGGGACAGGGCGACAGTACTTC. Its translation is CASSDRIDGTGRQYF.

The CDR3 DNA is TGTGCCAGCAGTTACGGGGGGCAGGGGGCGCGAGCTTTCTTT. It specifies CASSYGGQGARAFF. J is TRBJ1-1 and V is TRBV6-5; TRBD1 matches at 8 bases. The germline V gene encodes CDR1 MNHEY and CDR2 SVGAGI. The CDR3 is 14 amino acids. The ends lost 2 bases at V and 10 bases at J; junction bases unmatched: 9.

The V call is TRBV10-3, the J call TRBJ1-1; D is possibly TRBD1 (5 bases). Looked up from germline, CDR1 is ENHRY and CDR2 is SYGVKD. Trimming took 2 bases from V and 3 from J, leaving 10 bases between them. The CDR3 spans 14 residues. This chain's CDR3 is CAISEQGLHTEAFF. CDR3 in DNA: TGTGCCATCAGTGAGCAGGGTCTGCACACTGAAGCTTTCTTT.

The chain couples TRBV6-2 or TRBV6-3 to TRBJ2-3, with 10 bases identical to TRBD1. The CDR3 is 18 residues long. Losses at the gene ends were 5 bases for V and 0 bases for J; bases not matched to a gene: 11. CDR1 and CDR2 from the germline V gene are MNHEY and SVGEGT. This chain's CDR3 is CASSTGTGVPFSTDTQYF. The CDR3, as DNA: TGTGCCAGCAGTACCGGGACAGGGGTCCCGTTTAGCACAGATACGCAGTATTTT.

This chain joins TRBV20-1 and TRBJ2-1; 12 bases agree with TRBD2. Germline V gene data show CDR1 as DFQATT and CDR2 as SNEGSKA (reference sequence). The CDR3 loop spans 15 amino acids. Trimming took 5 bases from V and 10 from J; bases not matched to a gene: 12. In DNA form, the CDR3 reads TGCAGTGCTCCCTCGGGGGCTAGCGGGGGGGAAGAGCAGTTCTTC. Protein product: CSAPSGASGGEEQFF.

This chain links TRBV12-3 or TRBV12-4 with TRBJ1-2; D is possibly TRBD1 (5 bases). This CDR3 is built from 13 residues. Trimming removed 3 bases at V and 6 bases at J, with 11 bases between. The CDR3, as DNA: TGTGCCAGCAGTTTGTCAGGGAGGGATGGCTACACCTTC. It specifies CASSLSGRDGYTF.

This chain joins TRBV5-5 and TRBJ2-5, with 10 bases identical to TRBD2. Per germline, CDR1 SGHKS and CDR2 YYEKEE (reference sequence). The CDR3 runs 16 residues. The V and J ends lost 0 bases and 6 bases, in that order; junction bases with no gene match: 8. The DNA for the CDR3 is TGTGCCAGCAGCTTGGACCCTAGCGGGGGCCGAAAGACCCAGTACTTC. Protein product: CASSLDPSGGRKTQYF.

The chain recombines TRBV6-5 with TRBJ1-1, with D perhaps TRBD1 (5 bases). Trimming stripped 11 bases from V and 5 bases from J, with 24 bases between. Germline-derived CDR1 and CDR2 are MNHEY and SVGAGI. This CDR3 comprises 15 residues. CDR3 coding DNA: TGTGCCTCGCAAGAGAACGTGGGGGGGTGGACTGAAGCTTTCTTT. It yields the protein CASQENVGGWTEAFF.

The rearrangement joins TRBV12-3 or TRBV12-4 to TRBJ1-4, with TRBD1 matching over 12 bases. The ends lost 5 bases at V and 4 bases at J; junction bases unmatched: 8. The CDR3 covers 17 residues. CDR3 nucleotide sequence: TGTGCCAGCAGTCTCCGGGACAGGGGGCCTTATAATGAAAAACTGTTTTTT. The encoded protein is CASSLRDRGPYNEKLFF.

V is TRBV6-1 and J is TRBJ1-1, with D unresolved. The V and J ends lost 0 bases and 1 base respectively, with 18 bases between them. The germline CDR1 and CDR2 sequences are MNHNS and SASEGT. The CDR3 covers 18 residues. As DNA, the CDR3 is TGTGCCAGCAGTGAAGCTGCGGGCAGCTGGCAACCGAACACTGAAGCTTTCTTT. Its translation: CASSEAAGSWQPNTEAFF.